This T cell receptor (beta chain) was sequenced during a study of long-term antiretroviral therapy in people with HIV. Study conclusions and caveats: Relative to control repertoires, HIV repertoires exhibited narrower CDR3 length ranges. Investigators report no available data on ART adherence, viral resistance or therapy changes.

With respect to this clone: Its target is unknown.

Every one of the participants with HIV received treatment in the United States. Run at survey level, the immunoSEQ assay was version v3.0. Per-sample TRB depth target: roughly 40,000-50,000 T-cell genomes. Method: immunoSEQ multiplex PCR; TCRdb's copy keeps in-frame clones and lacks some. The sample contains under 50,000 clones, about nine tenths of which appear only once. This receptor was identified in a woman aged 45 to 65 with HIV. The sequencing here drew on unsorted PBMCs, taken 0.1 years before starting antiretroviral therapy.

CDR3 DNA sequence: TGTGCCAGCAGCCTAGGCCGCTATGGCTACACCTTC. This encodes CASSLGRYGYTF. The chain couples TRBV7-9 to TRBJ1-2, with unresolved D. CDR3 size: 12 residues. The germline gives CDR1 SEHNR, CDR2 FQNEAQ (reference sequence). Deletions cut 5 bases from V and 4 bases from J, with 8 bases between.